This TCR beta chain was observed in a study of T cell responses to AZD1222 COVID-19 vaccine. The study's findings and limits: Donors in the cohort were predominantly white British and more often female, and clonal diversity was possibly underestimated. Vaccination with two AZD1222 doses was followed by a rise in Spike-specific TCR breadth and depth. There were repertoire samples only from the period after the peak T cell response.

Germline V CDR1 and CDR2: SGHRS, YFSETQ. CDR3 length: 13 residues. V dropped 5 bases and J dropped 5 bases, with 10 bases sitting between them. In regard to this clone: What it binds is not known.

Clones were sequenced by immunoSEQ multiplex PCR, and TCRdb holds only the in-frame ones, with some missing. The table includes 120,000 or so clones, over 75% detected once. V is TRBV5-1 and J is TRBJ1-4; D unresolved. Sequenced here: peripheral blood, sampled on day 0 of AZD1222 vaccination. This receptor was taken from an adult in good health. The CDR3 DNA reads as TGCGCCAGCAGAGAACCGGCCAATGAAAAACTGTTTTTT. As protein: CASREPANEKLFF.